A single TCR beta chain is shown here with its context. Its specific antigen is unknown. Within one base of it there is no much larger clone, and no base qualities were kept. The library was generated by the immunoSEQ multiplex PCR assay. The immuneACCESS repertoire file appears here via TCRdb, limited to in-frame rearrangements. These files lack a portion of the clones; in checked studies, under half of the deficit traces to unresolved V genes, and the cause of the others is not known. Present in this sample are about 36,000 clones, around 81% of which were seen just once. The top ten clonotypes cover approximately 1.8% of the sample. The cysteine opens and the phenylalanine closes a CDR3 of 12 amino acids. Only CDR3 DNA is held: 36 bases, read in frame from base 1. V is reduced by 7 bases and J by 1 base, leaving a spacing of 8 bases between them. CDR1 SEHNR and CDR2 FQNEAQ are derived from the germline V gene (reference sequence).

The sample originates from a study of Siglec-9 on CD8 T cells in melanoma (dated by TCRdb to about 2019). As for the study more broadly: Siglec-9 expression on CD8+ T cells and the role of Siglec-9 in regulating T cells in the melanoma tumor microenvironment were investigated in the study.

What the research found in general, with its limitations: Siglec-9 was reported to mark and regulate an effector memory CD8+ T-cell subset that appeared to accumulate within melanoma tumors.

This clonotype originated in a human donor in good health. The rearrangement combines TRBV7-9 with TRBJ2-7; the D gene identity is not certain. The sample was Siglec-9- CD8+ T cells sorted from blood. Per the publication, the cell subset or site label means: CD8 T cells lacking Siglec-9. The DNA reads TGTGCCAGCAACTCAAAATCCTACGAGCAGTACTTC. Translated, this is CASNSKSYEQYF.